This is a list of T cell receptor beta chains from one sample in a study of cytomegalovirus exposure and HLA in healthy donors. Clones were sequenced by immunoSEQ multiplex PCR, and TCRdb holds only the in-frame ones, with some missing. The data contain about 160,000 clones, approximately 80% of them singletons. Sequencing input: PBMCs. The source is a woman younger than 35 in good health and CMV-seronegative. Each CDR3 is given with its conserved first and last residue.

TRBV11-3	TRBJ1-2	CASSNGGTGGHVYGYTF
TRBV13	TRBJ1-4	CASSFGDSPNEKLFF
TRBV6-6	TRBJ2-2	CATVGDRLYTGELFF
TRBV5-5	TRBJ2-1	CASRLLFSDRTPVNEQFF
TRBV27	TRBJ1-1	CASSFGGRTEAFF
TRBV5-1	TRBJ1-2	CASRFDTGNRGYTF
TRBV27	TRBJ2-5	CASAPTLYQETQYF
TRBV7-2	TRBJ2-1	CASSLGGTRGIFF
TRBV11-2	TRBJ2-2	CASSSASGRDPGELFF
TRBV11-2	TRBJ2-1	CASSLDPGFYNEQFF
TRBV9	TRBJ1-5	CASSGRFGQGYQPQHF